This T cell receptor (beta chain) was sequenced in a study of blood T cell repertoires in COVID-19. Per the study methods: Estimated nucleated cell counts came from reference gene primer amplification. Measured with immunoSEQ multiplex PCR; TCRdb has only the in-frame clones, and not every one. D and trimming come from the DNA, and the V and J calls and clone size come from that table. The profile covers 110,000 or so clones, with 88% appearing a single time and 2% to 3% taken by the ten largest. Germline values: CDR1 MNHEY, CDR2 SVGAGI. This CDR3 is 15 amino acids long. With V trimmed by 0 bases and J by 3 bases, 4 bases remained unmatched.

The origin of this receptor is a human donor in a cohort sampled during active COVID-19. The specimen was peripheral blood. The chain uses TRBV6-5 and TRBJ2-7, with TRBD1 matching over 8 bases. CDR3 sequence: CASSYSWTGNYEQYF. DNA for the CDR3: TGTGCCAGCAGTTACTCGTGGACAGGGAACTACGAGCAGTACTTC.